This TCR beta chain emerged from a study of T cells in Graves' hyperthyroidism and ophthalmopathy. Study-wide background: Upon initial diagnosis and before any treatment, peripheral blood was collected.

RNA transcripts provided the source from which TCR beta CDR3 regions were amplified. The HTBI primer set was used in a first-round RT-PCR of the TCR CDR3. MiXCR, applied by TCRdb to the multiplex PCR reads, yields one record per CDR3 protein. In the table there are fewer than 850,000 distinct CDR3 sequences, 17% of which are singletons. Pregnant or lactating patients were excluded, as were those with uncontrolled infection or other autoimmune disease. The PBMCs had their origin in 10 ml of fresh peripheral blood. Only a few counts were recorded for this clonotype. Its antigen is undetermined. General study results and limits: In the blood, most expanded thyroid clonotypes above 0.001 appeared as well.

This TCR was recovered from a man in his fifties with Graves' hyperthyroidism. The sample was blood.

CDR3 sequence: CASSYSKTSGSGRNIQYF. CDR3 sequence (DNA): TGTGCCAGCAGTTACTCGAAGACTAGCGGGAGTGGGAGAAACATTCAGTACTTC. The chain employs TRBV6-2 or TRBV6-3 and TRBJ2-4, with 12 positions matching TRBD2. Unmatched junction bases numbered 9, after V lost 0 bases and J lost 6 bases. Germline lookup yields CDR1 MNHEY and CDR2 SVGEGT. The CDR3 contains 18 residues.